These 9 T cell receptor beta chains were sequenced from one sample in a study of CD8+CD57+ T cells in acquired aplastic anemia. Patients who underwent sequencing had shown CD8+CD57+ cell expansion by flow cytometry. Genomic DNA, serving as template, underwent TCR beta VDJ and CDR3 profiling. One entry per CDR3 protein, called by TCRdb with MiXCR from the reads. Of about 95,000 distinct CDR3 sequences listed, around 68% are singletons. The sample consisted of sorted CD4+, CD8+, or CD8+CD57+ T cells (not recorded which) from PBMCs. The receptors come from a human donor with aplastic anemia.

This chain uses TRBV29-1 with TRBJ1-1; the D gene is possibly TRBD1 (5 bases). The CDR3 extends over 13 amino acids. Trimming took off 1 base at V and 0 bases at J, with 6 bases between the two ends. Germline V CDR1 and CDR2: SQVTM, ANQGSEA. DNA of the CDR3: TGCAGCGTTGAAGGACAGCTGAACACTGAAGCTTTCTTT. Its protein product is CSVEGQLNTEAFF.

This clonotype appeared many times. This chain links TRBV20-1 with TRBJ2-7, with D perhaps matching TRBD1 or TRBD2 (5 bases each). CDR1 and CDR2 (germline): DFQATT, SNEGSKA (reference sequence). Trimming pared 0 bases from V and 6 bases from J, leaving 9 bases between. This CDR3 comprises 12 residues. In DNA form, the CDR3 reads TGCAGTGCTAGAGACAGGGAGTTCGAGCAGTACTTC. As protein: CSARDREFEQYF.

This sequence joins TRBV24-1 and TRBJ2-3; possibly TRBD2 for D (6 bases). The CDR3 is 13 amino acids. V was clipped by 9 bases and J by 4 bases, with 13 bases between them. The germline CDR1 and CDR2 sequences are KGHDR and SFDVKD. The CDR3 loop is CATAGTRADTQYF. The CDR3 coding sequence is TGTGCCACCGCGGGAACGAGGGCAGATACGCAGTATTTT.

The chain couples TRBV29-1 to TRBJ2-1; D uncertain. Germline V gene lookup returns CDR1 SQVTM and CDR2 ANQGSEA. CDR3 size: 10 residues. V was clipped by 4 bases and J by 5 bases, with 3 bases between them. CDR3 loop: CSVVHNEQFF. The CDR3 region has the DNA TGCAGCGTTGTCCACAATGAGCAGTTCTTC.

This chain joins TRBV10-3 and TRBJ2-7, with 8 bases aligning to TRBD2. Germline CDR1 reads ENHRY; CDR2 reads SYGVKD. V gave up 2 bases and J gave up 2 bases; unmatched junction bases: 5. The CDR3 has 15 residues. The CDR3 reads CAISEPSAGAYEQYF. The CDR3 DNA follows: TGTGCCATCAGTGAGCCGTCAGCGGGGGCCTACGAGCAGTACTTC.

This clonotype was seen a single time. The chain couples TRBV10-2 to TRBJ1-2, with unresolved D. V lost 4 bases to trimming and J lost 6 bases, with 6 bases between them. The CDR3 runs to 11 residues. Germline CDR1 WSHSY, CDR2 SAAADI. The CDR3 reads CASSVGDGYTF. The CDR3 DNA follows: TGCGCCAGCAGTGTCGGGGATGGCTACACCTTC.

This rearrangement joins TRBV9 to TRBJ2-7; 9 bases are shared with TRBD1. The germline gives CDR1 SGDLS, CDR2 YYNGEE. This CDR3 is built from 17 residues. Trimming removed 0 bases from V and 5 bases from J; junction bases left unmatched: 12. The CDR3 DNA sequence: TGTGCCAGCAGCGTAGAGGGGGGGACAGGGTGGATCCACGAGCAGTACTTC. Translation gives CASSVEGGTGWIHEQYF.

CDR3 protein: CASKKIGQDPYEQYF. Here the CDR3 DNA reads TGTGCCAGCAAAAAAATAGGACAGGACCCCTACGAGCAGTACTTC. V and J are TRBV13 and TRBJ2-7; the match to TRBD1 covers 7 bases. Germline V gives CDR1 PRHDT, CDR2 FYEKMQ (reference sequence). The CDR3 runs to 15 residues. V was clipped by 7 bases and J by 2 bases; unmatched bases: 11.

In regard to this clonotype: Lacking the conserved final phenylalanine or tryptophan, this CDR3 likely reflects a read error. The rearrangement links TRBV19 to TRBJ1-6; the D is unclear. From germline, CDR1 is LNHDA and CDR2 SQIVND (reference sequence). The V gene lost 5 bases and the J gene lost 10 bases, with 12 bases spanning the gap. The CDR3 contains 13 residues. This chain's CDR3 is CASSLTEGSPLHL. CDR3 DNA: TGTGCCAGTAGTCTCACGGAAGGATCACCCCTCCACCTT.